A single sample is the source of the 8 T cell receptor beta chains below, sequenced in a study of CD4+ T cells in melanoma. Produced via immunoSEQ multiplex PCR; TCRdb's table is partial and in-frame only. The data contain some 47,000 clones, approximately 89% of them seen just once; the ten biggest clones take up roughly 12%. Material for sequencing was peripheral blood. Source of these receptors: a human donor with melanoma.

The rearrangement links TRBV6-5 to TRBJ1-2, with D perhaps TRBD1 (5 bases). Germline V gene data show CDR1 as MNHEY and CDR2 as SVGAGI. This CDR3 has 13 amino acids. The V gene lost 4 bases and the J gene lost 5 bases, with 11 bases spanning the gap. The CDR3 loop is CASSWDGSYGYTF. Here the CDR3 DNA reads TGTGCCAGCAGTTGGGACGGGAGTTATGGCTACACCTTC.

The rearrangement links TRBV9 to TRBJ1-3; 7 positions match TRBD1. V lost 4 bases, J lost 8 bases, and 6 bases stayed unmatched. From germline, CDR1 is SGDLS and CDR2 YYNGEE. This CDR3 comprises 13 residues. CDR3 in amino acids: CASSKQGKDTIYF. The CDR3 nucleotides read TGTGCCAGCAGCAAACAGGGGAAAGACACCATATATTTT.

The V gene is TRBV28, the J gene TRBJ2-7; 14 nucleotides line up with TRBD2. The CDR3 is 15 amino acids. Germline V gives CDR1 MDHEN, CDR2 SYDVKM. J was trimmed by 1 base and V by 5 bases; bases with no gene match: 1. CDR3 DNA sequence: TGTGCCAGCAGTCGACTAGCGGGGGGGTCCTACGAGCAGTACTTC. Residues: CASSRLAGGSYEQYF.

This chain joins TRBV2 and TRBJ1-2, with D perhaps matching TRBD1 (5 bases). This CDR3 comprises 13 residues. In germline, CDR1 is SNHLY, CDR2 FYNNEI. V gave up 3 bases and J gave up 5 bases, with 10 bases separating them. CDR3 sequence reads: CASSDRQGYGYTF. CDR3 bases: TGTGCCAGCAGTGATCGCCAGGGATATGGCTACACCTTC.

This chain links TRBV19 with TRBJ2-1, with D uncertain. Germline assignment: CDR1 LNHDA and CDR2 SQIVND (reference sequence). This CDR3 contains 12 residues. The V end lost 3 bases, the J end lost 7 bases, and 7 bases lay between the germline ends. The CDR3 DNA reads TGTGCCAGTAGTATCGCCGGAAATGAGCAGTTCTTC. Its protein product is CASSIAGNEQFF.

A note on this clone: Different DNA sequences within this sample yield the same CDR3. The chain recombines TRBV11-2 with TRBJ2-1; D call uncertain. The CDR3 runs 13 residues. Trimming pared 2 bases from V and 1 base from J, leaving 3 bases between. In germline, CDR1 is SGHAT, CDR2 FQNNGV. CDR3 sequence (DNA): TGTGCCAGCAGCTTAAGTTCCTACAATGAGCAGTTCTTC. Its translation is CASSLSSYNEQFF. The whole variable domain, filled in from reference TRBV11-2 and TRBJ2-1, reads EAGVAQSPRYKIIEKRQSVAFWCNPISGHATLYWYQQILGQGPKLLIQFQNNGVVDDSQLPKDRFSAERLKGVDSTLKIQPAKLEDSAVYLCASSLSSYNEQFFGPGTRLTVL.

The chain recombines TRBV4-2 with TRBJ1-1, with D uncertain. This CDR3 has 11 amino acids. The germline gives CDR1 LGHNA, CDR2 YNFKEQ. The V end lost 5 bases, the J end lost 1 base, and 2 bases lay between the germline ends. The CDR3 nucleotides are TGTGCCAGCAGCGGGAACACTGAAGCTTTCTTT. Its protein product is CASSGNTEAFF.

This clone was seen only once. The chain employs TRBV7-3 and TRBJ1-1; maybe TRBD1 (5 bases). Deletions cut 0 bases from V and 0 bases from J, with 11 bases between. This CDR3 has 16 amino acids. Per germline, CDR1 SGHTA and CDR2 FQGTGA. The CDR3 nucleotides are TGTGCCAGCAGCTTAACGTCCAGGGCTTTGAACACTGAAGCTTTCTTT. Its translation is CASSLTSRALNTEAFF.